Listed below are T cell receptor beta chains from one sample, sequenced in a study of blood T cells in healthy people across ages. Using its own MiXCR run on the 5' RACE reads, TCRdb lists one record per CDR3 protein. The repertoire holds fewer than 1,000,000 distinct CDR3 sequences, with around 45% as singletons. Sequencing was carried out using blood. The receptors originated from an elderly man in good health. Both conserved end residues are part of each CDR3. The D gene is left open where the match is weak. For some rows the clone size is stated as once, few or many, or as a class when expanded; others skip it.

clone_size: few; j_call: TRBJ1-5; v_call: TRBV12-3/TRBV12-4; d_call: TRBD1; cdr3_aa: CASSLSRGVNQPQHF; cdr3_nt: TGTGCCAGCAGTTTGTCCAGGGGGGTAAATCAGCCCCAGCATTTT
clone_size: many; j_call: TRBJ2-3; v_call: TRBV7-2; d_call: NA; cdr3_aa: CASSLVRSRDTQYF; cdr3_nt: TGTGCCAGCAGCTTAGTACGGAGTAGAGATACGCAGTATTTT
clone_size: many; j_call: TRBJ2-1; v_call: TRBV2; d_call: NA; cdr3_aa: CASSERWGYNEQFF; cdr3_nt: TGTGCCAGCAGTGAAAGGTGGGGATACAATGAGCAGTTCTTC
clone_size: NA; j_call: TRBJ2-7; v_call: TRBV2; d_call: NA; cdr3_aa: CASSVNGGATYEQYF; cdr3_nt: TGTGCCAGCAGTGTGAACGGGGGAGCCACCTACGAGCAGTACTTC
clone_size: many; j_call: TRBJ2-7; v_call: TRBV5-1; d_call: TRBD1; cdr3_aa: CASSLGTGGSYEQYF; cdr3_nt: TGCGCCAGCAGCTTGGGGACAGGGGGATCCTACGAGCAGTACTTC
clone_size: few; j_call: TRBJ2-1; v_call: TRBV20-1; d_call: NA; cdr3_aa: CSARVTRVSSYNEQFF; cdr3_nt: TGCAGTGCTAGAGTGACAAGGGTTTCTTCCTACAATGAGCAGTTCTTC
clone_size: NA; j_call: TRBJ1-1; v_call: TRBV5-1; d_call: TRBD1; cdr3_aa: CASSWEGATEAFF; cdr3_nt: TGCGCCAGCAGCTGGGAGGGGGCTACTGAAGCTTTCTTT
clone_size: few; j_call: TRBJ2-1; v_call: TRBV10-3; d_call: TRBD2; cdr3_aa: CATLDVAGGPPGEQFF; cdr3_nt: TGTGCCACCCTCGACGTTGCGGGAGGGCCACCCGGTGAGCAGTTCTTC
clone_size: NA; j_call: TRBJ2-1; v_call: TRBV12-3/TRBV12-4; d_call: TRBD2; cdr3_aa: CASSWRLAENNEQFF; cdr3_nt: TGTGCCAGCAGTTGGAGACTAGCGGAAAACAATGAGCAGTTCTTC
clone_size: NA; j_call: TRBJ2-7; v_call: TRBV2; d_call: NA; cdr3_aa: CASSEALAGKGEQYF; cdr3_nt: TGTGCCAGCAGTGAAGCTCTAGCAGGTAAAGGCGAGCAGTACTTC
clone_size: NA; j_call: TRBJ2-7; v_call: TRBV6-5; d_call: TRBD2; cdr3_aa: CASSRMTSGSYNEQYF; cdr3_nt: TGTGCCAGCAGTCGCATGACTAGCGGTTCATACAATGAGCAGTACTTC